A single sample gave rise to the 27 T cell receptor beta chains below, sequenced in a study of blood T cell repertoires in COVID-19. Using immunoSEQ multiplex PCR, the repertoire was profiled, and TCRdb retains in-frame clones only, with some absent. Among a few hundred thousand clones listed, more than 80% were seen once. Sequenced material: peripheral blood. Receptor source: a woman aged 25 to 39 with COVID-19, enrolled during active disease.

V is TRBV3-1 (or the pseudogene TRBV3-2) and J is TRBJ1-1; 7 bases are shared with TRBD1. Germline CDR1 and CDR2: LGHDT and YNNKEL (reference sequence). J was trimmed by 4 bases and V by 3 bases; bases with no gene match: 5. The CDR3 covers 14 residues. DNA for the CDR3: TGTGCCAGCAGCCAGCAGACAGGGAGCACTGAAGCTTTCTTT. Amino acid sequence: CASSQQTGSTEAFF.

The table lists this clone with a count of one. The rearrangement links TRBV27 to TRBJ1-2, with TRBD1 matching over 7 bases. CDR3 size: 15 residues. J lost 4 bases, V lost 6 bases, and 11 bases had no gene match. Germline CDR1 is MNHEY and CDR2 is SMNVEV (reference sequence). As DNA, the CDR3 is TGTGCCAGCAGCAGCCGCCAAGGGGGCGTCTATGGCTACACCTTC. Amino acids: CASSSRQGGVYGYTF.

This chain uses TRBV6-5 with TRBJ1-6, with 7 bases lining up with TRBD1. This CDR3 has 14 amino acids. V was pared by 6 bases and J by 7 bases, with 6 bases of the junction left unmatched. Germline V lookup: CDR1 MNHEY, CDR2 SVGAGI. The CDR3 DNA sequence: TGTGCCAGCAGGAAGGGGGCCCTGAATTCACCCCTCCACTTT. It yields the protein CASRKGALNSPLHF.

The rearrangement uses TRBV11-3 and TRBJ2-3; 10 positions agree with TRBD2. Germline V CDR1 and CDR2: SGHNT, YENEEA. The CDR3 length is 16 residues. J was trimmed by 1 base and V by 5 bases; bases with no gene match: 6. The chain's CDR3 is CASSVRLAGGTDTQYF. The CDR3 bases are TGTGCCAGCAGCGTTCGACTAGCGGGCGGCACAGATACGCAGTATTTT.

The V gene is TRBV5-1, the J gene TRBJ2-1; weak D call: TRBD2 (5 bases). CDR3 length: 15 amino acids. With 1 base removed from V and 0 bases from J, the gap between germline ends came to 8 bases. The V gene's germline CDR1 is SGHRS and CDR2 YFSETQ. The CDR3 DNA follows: TGCGCCAGCAGCTTGAGGAGGAGCTCCTACAATGAGCAGTTCTTC. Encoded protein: CASSLRRSSYNEQFF.

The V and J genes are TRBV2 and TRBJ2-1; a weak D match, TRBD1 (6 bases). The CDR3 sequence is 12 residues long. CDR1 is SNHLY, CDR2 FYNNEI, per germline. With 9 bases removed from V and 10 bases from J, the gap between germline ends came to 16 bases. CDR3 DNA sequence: TGTGCCAGGAATACAGGGTTTAAGGAGCAGTTCTTC. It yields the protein CARNTGFKEQFF. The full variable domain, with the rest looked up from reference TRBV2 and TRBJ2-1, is EPEVTQTPSHQVTQMGQEVILRCVPISNHLYFYWYRQILGQKVEFLVSFYNNEISEKSEIFDDQFSVERPDGSNFTLKIRSTKLEDSAMYFCARNTGFKEQFFGPGTRLTVL.

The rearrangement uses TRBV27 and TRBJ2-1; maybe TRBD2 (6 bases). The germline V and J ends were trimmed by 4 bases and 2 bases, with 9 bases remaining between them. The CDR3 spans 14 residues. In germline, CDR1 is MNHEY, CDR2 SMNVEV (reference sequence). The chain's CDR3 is CASSYSGAYNEQFF. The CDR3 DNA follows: TGTGCCAGCAGTTATAGCGGAGCCTACAATGAGCAGTTCTTC.

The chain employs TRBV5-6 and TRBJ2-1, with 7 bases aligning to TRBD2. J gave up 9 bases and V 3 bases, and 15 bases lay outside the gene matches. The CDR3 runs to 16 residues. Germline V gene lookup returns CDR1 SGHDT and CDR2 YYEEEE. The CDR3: CASSSLTSWDHTEQFF. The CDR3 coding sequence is TGTGCCAGCAGCTCGTTGACTAGCTGGGACCACACTGAGCAGTTCTTC.

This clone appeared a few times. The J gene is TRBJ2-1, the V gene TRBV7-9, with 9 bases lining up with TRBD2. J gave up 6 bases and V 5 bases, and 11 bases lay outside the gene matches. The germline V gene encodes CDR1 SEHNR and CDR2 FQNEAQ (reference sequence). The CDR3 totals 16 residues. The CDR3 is CASSLLLGLALNEQFF. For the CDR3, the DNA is TGTGCCAGCAGCCTACTCTTGGGACTAGCTCTCAATGAGCAGTTCTTC.

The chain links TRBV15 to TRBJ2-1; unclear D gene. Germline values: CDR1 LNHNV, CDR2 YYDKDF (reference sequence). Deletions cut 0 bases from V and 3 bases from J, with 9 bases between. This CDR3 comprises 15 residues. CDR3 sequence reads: CATSRDSHSYNEQFF. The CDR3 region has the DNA TGTGCCACCAGCAGAGATTCCCACAGCTACAATGAGCAGTTCTTC.

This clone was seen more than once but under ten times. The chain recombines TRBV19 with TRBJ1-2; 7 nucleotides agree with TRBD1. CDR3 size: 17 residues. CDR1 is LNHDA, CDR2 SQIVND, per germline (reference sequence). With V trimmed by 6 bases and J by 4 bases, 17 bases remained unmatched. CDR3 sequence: CASSRDRVPSPIYGYTF. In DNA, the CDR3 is TGTGCCAGTAGCAGAGACAGGGTCCCCTCTCCCATCTATGGCTACACCTTC.

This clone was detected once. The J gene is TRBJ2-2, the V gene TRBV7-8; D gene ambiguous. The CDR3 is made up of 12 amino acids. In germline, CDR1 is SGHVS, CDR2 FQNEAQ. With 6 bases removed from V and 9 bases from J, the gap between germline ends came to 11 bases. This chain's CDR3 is CASSLIGRELFF. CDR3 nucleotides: TGTGCCAGCAGTCTCATTGGGCGGGAGCTGTTTTTT.

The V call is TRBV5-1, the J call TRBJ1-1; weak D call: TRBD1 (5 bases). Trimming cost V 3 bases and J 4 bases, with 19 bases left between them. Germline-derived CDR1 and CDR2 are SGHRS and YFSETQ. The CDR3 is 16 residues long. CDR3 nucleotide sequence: TGCGCCAGCAGCTCTGGGGCGGCCCGAGGTGGCACTGAAGCTTTCTTT. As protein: CASSSGAARGGTEAFF. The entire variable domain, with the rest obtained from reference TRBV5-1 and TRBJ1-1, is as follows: KAGVTQTPRYLIKTRGQQVTLSCSPISGHRSVSWYQQTPGQGLQFLFEYFSETQRNKGNFPGRFSGRQFSNSRSEMNVSTLELGDSALYLCASSSGAARGGTEAFFGQGTRLTVV.

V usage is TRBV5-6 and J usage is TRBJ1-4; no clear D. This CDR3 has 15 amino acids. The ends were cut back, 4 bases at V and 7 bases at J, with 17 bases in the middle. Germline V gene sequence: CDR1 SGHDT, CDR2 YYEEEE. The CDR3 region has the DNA TGTGCCAGCAGCCACTCTCGGGGTGTAGTTGAAAAACTGTTTTTT. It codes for CASSHSRGVVEKLFF.

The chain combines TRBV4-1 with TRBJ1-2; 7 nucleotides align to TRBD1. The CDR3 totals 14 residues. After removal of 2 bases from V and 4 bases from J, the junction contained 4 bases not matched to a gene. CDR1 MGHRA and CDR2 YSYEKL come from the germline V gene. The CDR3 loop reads CASSQSRGSYGYTF. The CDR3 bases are TGCGCCAGCAGCCAATCCAGGGGGAGCTATGGCTACACCTTC.

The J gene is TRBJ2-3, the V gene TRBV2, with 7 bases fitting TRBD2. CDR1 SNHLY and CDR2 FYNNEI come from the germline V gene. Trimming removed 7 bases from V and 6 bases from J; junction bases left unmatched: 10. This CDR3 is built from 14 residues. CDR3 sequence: CASTSTGGGDTQYF. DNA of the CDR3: TGTGCCAGCACCAGCACGGGAGGAGGGGATACGCAGTATTTT.

In DNA form, the CDR3 reads TGTGCCAGCAGCCAAGACGGAGGGGGGGTGGGTTCACCCCTCCACTTT. Its protein is CASSQDGGGVGSPLHF. V gene TRBV14 combines with J gene TRBJ1-6; tentatively, D is TRBD1 (6 bases). Trimming took off 0 bases at V and 9 bases at J, with 15 bases between the two ends. CDR3 size: 16 residues. Germline CDR1 SGHDN, CDR2 FVKESK. Filled out from reference TRBV14 and TRBJ1-6, the complete variable domain reads EAGVTQFPSHSVIEKGQTVTLRCDPISGHDNLYWYRRVMGKEIKFLLHFVKESKQDESGMPNNRFLAERTGGTYSTLKVQPAELEDSGVYFCASSQDGGGVGSPLHFGNGTRLTVT.

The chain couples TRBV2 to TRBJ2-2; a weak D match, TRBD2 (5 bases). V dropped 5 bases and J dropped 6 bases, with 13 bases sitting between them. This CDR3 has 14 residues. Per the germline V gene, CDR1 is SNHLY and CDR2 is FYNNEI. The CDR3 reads CASSLQTRAGELFF. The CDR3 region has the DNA TGTGCCAGCAGTCTCCAGACGAGGGCCGGGGAGCTGTTTTTT.

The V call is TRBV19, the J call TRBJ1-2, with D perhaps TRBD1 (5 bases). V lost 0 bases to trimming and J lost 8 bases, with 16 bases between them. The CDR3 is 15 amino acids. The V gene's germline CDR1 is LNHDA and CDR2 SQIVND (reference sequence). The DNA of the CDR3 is TGTGCCAGTAGTATAGACCTCAGGGCCCGGTGGGGCTACACCTTC. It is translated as CASSIDLRARWGYTF.

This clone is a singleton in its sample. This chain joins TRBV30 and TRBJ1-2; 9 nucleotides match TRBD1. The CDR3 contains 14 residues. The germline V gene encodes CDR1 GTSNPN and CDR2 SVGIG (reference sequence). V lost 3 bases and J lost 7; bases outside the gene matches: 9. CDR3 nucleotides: TGTGCCTGGAGCCCGAACAGGGGGCCTCGTGGCTACACCTTC. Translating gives CAWSPNRGPRGYTF.

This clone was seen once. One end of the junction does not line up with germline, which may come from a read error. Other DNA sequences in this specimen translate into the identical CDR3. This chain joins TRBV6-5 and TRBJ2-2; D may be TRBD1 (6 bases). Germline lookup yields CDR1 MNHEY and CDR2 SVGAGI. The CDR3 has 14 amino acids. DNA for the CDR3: TGTGCCAGTAGTTACACACAGGGAACCGGGGAGCTGTTTTTT. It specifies CASSYTQGTGELFF.

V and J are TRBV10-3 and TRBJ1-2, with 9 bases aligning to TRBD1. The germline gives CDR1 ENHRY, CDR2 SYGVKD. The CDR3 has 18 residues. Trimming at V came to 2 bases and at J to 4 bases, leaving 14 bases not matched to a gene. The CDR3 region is CAISEPERTGGVIYGYTF. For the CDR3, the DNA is TGTGCCATCAGTGAGCCCGAGAGAACAGGGGGCGTTATCTATGGCTACACCTTC.

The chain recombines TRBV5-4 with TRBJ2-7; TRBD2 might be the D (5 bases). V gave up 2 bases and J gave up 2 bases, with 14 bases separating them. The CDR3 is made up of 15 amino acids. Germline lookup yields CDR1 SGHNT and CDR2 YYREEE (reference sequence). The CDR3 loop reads CASSFPGRGPYEQYF. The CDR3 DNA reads TGTGCCAGCAGCTTCCCCGGCCGAGGGCCCTACGAGCAGTACTTC.

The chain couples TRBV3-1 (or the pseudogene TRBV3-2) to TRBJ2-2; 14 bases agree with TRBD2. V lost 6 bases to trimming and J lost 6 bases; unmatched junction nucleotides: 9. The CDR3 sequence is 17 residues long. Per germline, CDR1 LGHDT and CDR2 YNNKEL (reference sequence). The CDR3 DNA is TGTGCCAGCAGTTGGGGACTAGCGGGAGATAGCGCCGGGGAGCTGTTTTTT. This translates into CASSWGLAGDSAGELFF.

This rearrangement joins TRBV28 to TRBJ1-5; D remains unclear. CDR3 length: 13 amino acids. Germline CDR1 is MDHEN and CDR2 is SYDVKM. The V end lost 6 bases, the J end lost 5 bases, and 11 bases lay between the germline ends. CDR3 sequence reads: CASRQAPDQPQHF. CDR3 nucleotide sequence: TGTGCCAGCAGGCAGGCCCCCGATCAGCCCCAGCATTTT.

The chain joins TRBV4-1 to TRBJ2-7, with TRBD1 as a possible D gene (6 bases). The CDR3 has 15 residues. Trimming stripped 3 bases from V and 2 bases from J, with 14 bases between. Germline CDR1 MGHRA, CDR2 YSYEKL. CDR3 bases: TGCGCCAGCAGCCACCTGTCGACAGGAACCTACGAGCAGTACTTC. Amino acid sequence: CASSHLSTGTYEQYF.

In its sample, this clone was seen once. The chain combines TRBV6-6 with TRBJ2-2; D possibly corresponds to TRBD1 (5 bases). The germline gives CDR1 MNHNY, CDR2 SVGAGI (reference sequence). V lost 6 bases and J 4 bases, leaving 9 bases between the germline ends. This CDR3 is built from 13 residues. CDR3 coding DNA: TGTGCCAGCAGCAGGGTAACCACCGGGGAGCTGTTTTTT. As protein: CASSRVTTGELFF.